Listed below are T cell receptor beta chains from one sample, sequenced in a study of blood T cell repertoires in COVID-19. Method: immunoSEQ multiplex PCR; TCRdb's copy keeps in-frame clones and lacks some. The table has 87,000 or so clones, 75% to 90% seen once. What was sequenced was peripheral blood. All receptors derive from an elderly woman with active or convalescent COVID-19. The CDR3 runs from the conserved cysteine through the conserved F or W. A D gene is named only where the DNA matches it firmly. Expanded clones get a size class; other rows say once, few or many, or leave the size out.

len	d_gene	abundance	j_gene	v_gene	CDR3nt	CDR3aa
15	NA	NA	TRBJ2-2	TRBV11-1	TGTGCCAGCAGACCTTGGGGGGAGAACACCGGGGAGCTGTTTTTT	CASRPWGENTGELFF
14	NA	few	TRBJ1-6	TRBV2	TGTGCCAGCAGGGCACAGGGAAGAAATTCACCCCTCCACTTT	CASRAQGRNSPLHF
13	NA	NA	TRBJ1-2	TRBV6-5	TGTGCCAGCAGTTTCGGAACAGACTATGGCTACACCTTC	CASSFGTDYGYTF
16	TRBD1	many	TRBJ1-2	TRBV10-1	TGCGCCAGCAGTGAGCCACGCCTCCGGGACAGTTTTGGCTACACCTTC	CASSEPRLRDSFGYTF
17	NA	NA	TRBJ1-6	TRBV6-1	TGTGCCAGCAGTGAAGTAGCCCGGGTGCGCCCAAATTCACCCCTCCACTTT	CASSEVARVRPNSPLHF
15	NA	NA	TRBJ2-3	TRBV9	TGTGCCAGCAGCCCCGGGACTTTAAGCACAGATACGCAGTATTTT	CASSPGTLSTDTQYF
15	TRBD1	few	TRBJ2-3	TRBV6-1	TGTGCCAGCAGTGAGGGACAGGGTGGGACAGATACGCAGTATTTT	CASSEGQGGTDTQYF
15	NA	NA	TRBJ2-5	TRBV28	TGTGCCAGCAGCGCTCCTCAGGTTCTCCAAGAGACCCAGTACTTC	CASSAPQVLQETQYF
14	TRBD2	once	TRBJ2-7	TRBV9	TGTGCCAGCAGCGGGGGACTAGCGGGCTACGAGCAGTACTTC	CASSGGLAGYEQYF
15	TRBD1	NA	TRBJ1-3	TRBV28	TGTGCCAGCAGTGGGGGACAGTCCTCTGGAAACACCATATATTTT	CASSGGQSSGNTIYF
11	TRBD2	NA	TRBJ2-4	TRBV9	TGTGCCAGCAGCGCGGGGGGCATTCAGTACTTC	CASSAGGIQYF
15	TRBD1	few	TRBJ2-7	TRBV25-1	TGTGCCAGCAGTGAAACTTCAGGGGGCCCCTACGAGCAGTACTTC	CASSETSGGPYEQYF
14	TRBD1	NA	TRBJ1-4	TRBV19	TGTGCCAGTAGTCTACAGGGGACGAGTGAAAAACTGTTTTTT	CASSLQGTSEKLFF
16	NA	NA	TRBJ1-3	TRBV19	TGTGCCAGTAGTCCACAGACAAGGTTGTCTGGAAACACCATATATTTT	CASSPQTRLSGNTIYF
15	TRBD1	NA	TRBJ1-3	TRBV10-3	TGTGCCGCGAGACAGGGGGCAATGGTGGGAAACACCATATATTTT	CAARQGAMVGNTIYF
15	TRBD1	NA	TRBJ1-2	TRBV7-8	TGTGCCAGCAGCCCAAGGACAGGGAGTGACTATGGCTACACCTTC	CASSPRTGSDYGYTF
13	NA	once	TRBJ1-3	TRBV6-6	TGTGCCAGCAGGCACAAGACAGGAAACACCATATATTTT	CASRHKTGNTIYF
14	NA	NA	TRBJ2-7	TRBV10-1	TGCGCCAACCCCCGACGGCCTAGCTCCTACGAGCAGTACTTC	CANPRRPSSYEQYF
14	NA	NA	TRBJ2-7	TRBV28	TGTGCCAGCAGGTTAGATCAGGGGAGAGACGAGCAGTACTTC	CASRLDQGRDEQYF
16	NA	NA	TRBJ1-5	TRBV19	TGTGCCAGTAGTACCCCCGGGGGGGCCCGGAATCAGCCCCAGCATTTT	CASSTPGGARNQPQHF
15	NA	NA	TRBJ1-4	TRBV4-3	TGCGCCAGCAGCCAAGATAAAACAACTAATGAAAAACTGTTTTTT	CASSQDKTTNEKLFF
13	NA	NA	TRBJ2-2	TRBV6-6	TGTGCCAGCAGCCAAAAGAACACCGGGGAGCTGTTTTTT	CASSQKNTGELFF
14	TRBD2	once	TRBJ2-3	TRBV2	TGTGCCAGCAGTAACGGACTAGCGGGGGAGAGGCAGTATTTT	CASSNGLAGERQYF
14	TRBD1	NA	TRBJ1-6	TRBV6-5	TGTGCCAGCAGCCCGGGACAGCCTAATTCACCCCTCCACTTT	CASSPGQPNSPLHF
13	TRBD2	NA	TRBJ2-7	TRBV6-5	TGTGCCAGCAGAACCTCGGGGGGGTACGAGCAGTACTTC	CASRTSGGYEQYF
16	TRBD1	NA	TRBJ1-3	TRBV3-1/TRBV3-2	TGTGCCAGCAGCCCTCGACAGGGGGCGGCTGGAAACACCATATATTTT	CASSPRQGAAGNTIYF
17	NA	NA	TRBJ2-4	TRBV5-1	TGCGCCAGCAGCTTCATCTTAGCTGGAGCTACCAAAAACATTCAGTACTTC	CASSFILAGATKNIQYF
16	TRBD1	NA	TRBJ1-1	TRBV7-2	TGTGCCAGCAGTTATATTCCGGGACAGGGGAACACTGAAGCTTTCTTT	CASSYIPGQGNTEAFF
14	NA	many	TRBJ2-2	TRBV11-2	TGTGCCAGCAGCCCACAGGGGAGGACCGGGGAGCTGTTTTTT	CASSPQGRTGELFF
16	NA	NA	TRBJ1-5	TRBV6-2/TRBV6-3	TGTGCCAGCAGCTCCCCGAAGAGGGAACGCAATCAGCCCCAGCATTTT	CASSSPKRERNQPQHF
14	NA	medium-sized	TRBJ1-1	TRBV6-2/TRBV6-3	TGTGCCAGCAGTTGGGGGACACCTACTAGTGAAGCTTTCTTT	CASSWGTPTSEAFF
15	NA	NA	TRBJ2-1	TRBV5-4	TGTGCCAGCAGCTTGGAAGCGGGCCCCTACAATGAGCAGTTCTTC	CASSLEAGPYNEQFF
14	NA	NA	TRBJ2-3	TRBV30	TGTGCCTGGAGTTTGTTGCAGGGTCTAGATACGCAGTATTTT	CAWSLLQGLDTQYF
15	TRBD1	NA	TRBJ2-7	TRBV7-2	TGTGCCAGCAGCTTTCATGGGACAGGGGGTTACGAGCAGTACTTC	CASSFHGTGGYEQYF
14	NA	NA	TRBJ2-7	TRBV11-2	TGTGCCAGCAGCTTACATCAGTATGCCTACGAGCAGTACTTC	CASSLHQYAYEQYF
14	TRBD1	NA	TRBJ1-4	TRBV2	TGTGCCAGCAGTGAAGGAAGACAGGGGAAAAAACTGTTTTTT	CASSEGRQGKKLFF
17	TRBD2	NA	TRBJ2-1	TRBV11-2	TGTGCCAGCAGCTTAGCTCAGTTTGCGGGAGGACGGAATGAGCAGTTCTTC	CASSLAQFAGGRNEQFF
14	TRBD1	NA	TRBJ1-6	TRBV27	TGTGCCAGCAGTTTCCGGACAGGGAATTCACCCCTCCACTTT	CASSFRTGNSPLHF
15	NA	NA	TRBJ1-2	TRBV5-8	TGTGCCAGCACCCTGCAGGGCAGCTCGAACTATGGCTACACCTTC	CASTLQGSSNYGYTF
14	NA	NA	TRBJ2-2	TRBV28	TGTGCCAGCAAGGTGGGAGTTAACACCGGGGAGCTGTTTTTT	CASKVGVNTGELFF
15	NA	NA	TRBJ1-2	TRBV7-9	TGTGCCAGCAGCCCCGGGGGGGGTTCTAACTATGGCTACACCTTC	CASSPGGGSNYGYTF
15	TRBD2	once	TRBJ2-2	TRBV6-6	TGTGCCAGCAGTTATAAGAGCGGGGGTTCCGGGGAGCTGTTTTTT	CASSYKSGGSGELFF
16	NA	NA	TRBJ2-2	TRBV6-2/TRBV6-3	TGTGCCAGCAGTACCGCACAAAGCGGATACACCGGGGAGCTGTTTTTT	CASSTAQSGYTGELFF
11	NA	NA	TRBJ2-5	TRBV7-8	TGTGCCAGCAGCCCAGGAACGACCCAGTACTTC	CASSPGTTQYF
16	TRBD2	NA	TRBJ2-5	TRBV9	TGTGCCAGCAGCCCGTTTAGCACTAGCGGGTCAGAGACCCAGTACTTC	CASSPFSTSGSETQYF
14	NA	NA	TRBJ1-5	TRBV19	TGTGCCAGTAGTATATCCGGAGGTAATCAGCCCCAGCATTTT	CASSISGGNQPQHF
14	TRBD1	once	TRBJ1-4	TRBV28	TGTGCCAGCAGAAAGACAGGGTCTCAGGAAAAACTGTTTTTT	CASRKTGSQEKLFF
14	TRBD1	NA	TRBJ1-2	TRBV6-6	TGTGCCAGCAGTCTAACCGGGACAGGGGATGGCTACACCTTC	CASSLTGTGDGYTF
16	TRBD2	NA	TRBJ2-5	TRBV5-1	TGCGCCAGCAGCCGGGCCCTAGCGGGAGATAAAGAGACCCAGTACTTC	CASSRALAGDKETQYF